This TCR beta chain came from a study of human T cells and chemical hapten exposure. Across the whole study: Scalp application of diphenylcyclopropenone was performed weekly in patients across the entire roughly 22-week study.

MiXCR, run by TCRdb on the RACE reads, gives a single entry per CDR3 protein. The table lists hundreds of thousands of distinct CDR3 sequences, roughly 6.3% of them singletons. Time point specified: patch test 2, 6 weeks after DPC sensitization. The treatment here: therapeutic diphenylcyclopropenone sensitization with weekly scalp DPC. The sequence was collected from a woman aged 18 to 35 with alopecia areata. Some clones in this sample may be carry-over from other donors' samples. The sequences come from whole blood, collected in connection with sensitization to the hapten diphenylcyclopropenone (DPC).

CDR3 region: CASRSPLEVGALHF. CDR3 coding DNA: TGCGCCAGCAGATCCCCCCTGGAGGTGGGGGCCCTCCACTTT. This sequence joins TRBV5-1 and TRBJ1-6, with a weak D call TRBD1 (5 bases). Germline V lookup: CDR1 SGHRS, CDR2 YFSETQ. V gave up 5 bases and J gave up 14 bases, with 20 bases separating them. The length of the CDR3 is 14 residues.